These T cell receptor beta chains were read from a single sample in a study of brain T cells in children with intractable seizures. TCRdb's copy holds only in-frame clones and misses some; the assay was immunoSEQ multiplex PCR. The data hold 340,000 or so clones, with over 90% observed a single time. The sample was peripheral blood, taken about 5 months after surgery. Source of these receptors: a boy less than two years old with tuberous sclerosis and intractable seizures. CDR3s include the opening cysteine and the closing phenylalanine or tryptophan. The order of the fields is V gene, D gene, J gene, clone size, CDR3 protein, CDR3 DNA. The D gene is left open where the match is weak. Rows may omit the clone size; those that give it use once, few, many or a size class.

TRBV19	TRBD1	TRBJ1-1	once	CASSLGTENTEAFF	TGTGCCAGTAGTCTCGGGACAGAGAACACTGAAGCTTTCTTT
TRBV28	-	TRBJ2-1	-	CASSQGLRNEQFF	TGTGCCAGCAGTCAGGGACTCAGGAATGAGCAGTTCTTC
TRBV27	-	TRBJ1-3	-	CASSISSSGNTIYF	TGTGCCAGCAGTATCAGTTCATCTGGAAACACCATATATTTT
TRBV9	-	TRBJ2-1	-	CASSVSGYHYNEQFF	TGTGCCAGCAGCGTTTCGGGTTACCACTACAATGAGCAGTTCTTC
TRBV7-9	-	TRBJ2-7	-	CASSLDRDVWSSYEQYF	TGTGCCAGCAGCTTAGACCGAGATGTCTGGAGCTCCTACGAGCAGTACTTC
TRBV27	-	TRBJ1-2	-	CASRPRSDRSYGYTF	TGTGCCAGCAGACCCCGAAGTGATAGGAGCTATGGCTACACCTTC
TRBV19	TRBD2	TRBJ2-1	-	CASSTLAEITYNEQFF	TGTGCCAGTAGTACCCTAGCGGAGATAACCTACAATGAGCAGTTCTTC
TRBV25-1	TRBD2	TRBJ2-7	-	CASSELKGGLLQSEQYF	TGTGCCAGCAGTGAATTGAAGGGAGGGCTACTTCAGAGCGAGCAGTACTTC
TRBV7-2	-	TRBJ2-7	-	CASSLIFGGIYEQYF	TGTGCCAGCAGCTTAATCTTCGGGGGAATCTACGAGCAGTACTTC
TRBV6-1	-	TRBJ2-5	-	CASSEIPQWEIGETQYF	TGTGCCAGCAGTGAAATCCCTCAGTGGGAGATCGGAGAGACCCAGTACTTC
TRBV7-3	-	TRBJ2-6	-	CASSFRDSPYSGANVLTF	TGTGCCAGCAGCTTTCGAGACAGCCCGTACTCTGGGGCCAACGTCCTGACTTTC
TRBV3-1/TRBV3-2	-	TRBJ1-2	-	CASGQNYGYTF	TGTGCCAGCGGACAGAACTATGGCTACACCTTC
TRBV6-4	TRBD2	TRBJ2-3	-	CASSDSSGGADTQYF	TGTGCCAGCAGTGACTCGAGCGGGGGGGCAGATACGCAGTATTTT
TRBV30	-	TRBJ2-7	-	CAWSAQEEQYF	TGTGCCTGGAGTGCCCAAGAAGAGCAGTACTTC
TRBV10-2	-	TRBJ2-5	-	CATSGWGGRETQYF	TGCGCCACCTCGGGGTGGGGGGGCCGTGAGACCCAGTACTTC
TRBV5-1	TRBD1	TRBJ2-7	-	CASSLGQGSYEQYF	TGCGCCAGCAGCTTGGGACAGGGGAGTTACGAGCAGTACTTC
TRBV2	-	TRBJ1-1	few	CASSERSGDAEAFF	TGTGCCAGCAGTGAAAGATCAGGGGACGCTGAAGCTTTCTTT
TRBV11-3	-	TRBJ1-1	-	CASSPKGDPMNTEAFF	TGTGCCAGCAGCCCAAAGGGGGACCCTATGAACACTGAAGCTTTCTTT
TRBV27	-	TRBJ2-7	-	CASRAVLSYEQYF	TGTGCCAGCAGGGCTGTTCTCTCCTACGAGCAGTACTTC
TRBV5-8	TRBD1	TRBJ1-1	once	CASSLGVSRDRIFSEAFF	TGTGCCAGCAGCTTGGGCGTCTCCCGGGACAGAATATTTAGTGAAGCTTTCTTT
TRBV5-1	-	TRBJ2-3	-	CASSLYTGLADTQYF	TGCGCCAGCAGCTTGTATACTGGATTGGCAGATACGCAGTATTTT